A single sample is the source of the 30 T cell receptor beta chains below, sequenced in a study of T cell repertoires in cytomegalovirus infection. TCRdb analysed the reads with MiXCR anew, one entry per CDR3 protein. Here the sample spans approximately 140,000 distinct CDR3 sequences, 7.5% to 9% being singletons. The sequenced material came from PBMCs. The receptors originated from a human donor in good health (CMV status not recorded). Some clones in this sample may be carry-over from other donors' samples.

In this sample, this clonotype turned up many times. The rearrangement links TRBV12-3 or TRBV12-4 to TRBJ1-1, with a tentative D call TRBD1 (5 bases). The CDR3 spans 17 residues. V lost 3 bases, J lost 4 bases, and 21 bases lay in between. CDR3 loop: CASSFGQGRPIGTEAFF. The CDR3, as DNA: TGTGCCAGCAGTTTTGGTCAGGGCAGACCCATTGGCACTGAAGCTTTCTTT.

This clonotype was seen ten or more times. The J gene is TRBJ1-1, the V gene TRBV7-8; D remains ambiguous. Per the germline V gene, CDR1 is SGHVS and CDR2 is FQNEAQ. This CDR3 has 13 amino acids. With 2 bases removed from V and 3 bases from J, the gap between germline ends came to 7 bases. CDR3 DNA: TGTGCCAGCAGCTTACTGGTTCACACTGAAGCTTTCTTT. Protein sequence: CASSLLVHTEAFF. The variable domain in full, completed from reference TRBV7-8 and TRBJ1-1, reads GAGVSQSPRYKVAKRGQDVALRCDPISGHVSLFWYQQALGQGPEFLTYFQNEAQLDKSGLPSDRFFAERPEGSVSTLKIQRTQQEDSAVYLCASSLLVHTEAFFGQGTRLTVV.

This clonotype has ten or more counts. The chain carries TRBV12-3 or TRBV12-4 and TRBJ1-5; TRBD1 is a possible D gene (5 bases). This CDR3 has 15 residues. Trimming took off 0 bases at V and 6 bases at J, with 12 bases between the two ends. The CDR3: CASSLASGVGQPQHF. As DNA, the CDR3 is TGTGCCAGCAGTTTAGCGTCGGGGGTGGGTCAGCCCCAGCATTTT.

There are a few counts of this clonotype. The rearrangement uses TRBV20-1 and TRBJ1-1; tentative D call: TRBD1 (6 bases). V shed 3 bases and J shed 6 bases, with 11 bases lying between them. CDR1 is DFQATT, CDR2 SNEGSKA, per germline (reference sequence). This CDR3 is 12 amino acids long. CDR3 DNA sequence: TGCAGTGCTAGCCGGGGGGGGCCTGAAGCTTTCTTT. It is translated as CSASRGGPEAFF.

Of note for this clonotype: A much larger clone is a single base away; this may be a read error. The chain couples TRBV5-6 to TRBJ2-1; no firm D call. Germline V CDR1 and CDR2: SGHDT, YYEEEE. The CDR3 has 14 residues. The CDR3 here is CSSSLVGNNNEQFF. Written as DNA, the CDR3 is TGTTCCAGCAGCTTGGTGGGAAACAACAATGAGCAGTTCTTC.

This clonotype was counted only a few times. This chain uses TRBV6-4 with TRBJ1-1; D call uncertain. V was clipped by 2 bases and J by 3 bases, with 10 bases between them. The length of the CDR3 is 14 residues. Germline V gene sequence: CDR1 MRHNA, CDR2 SNTAGT. The CDR3 protein is CASSDGRSHTEAFF. The CDR3 DNA is TGTGCCAGCAGTGACGGCAGATCACACACTGAAGCTTTCTTT.

This clonotype was recorded many times. The chain carries TRBV2 and TRBJ1-5; D gene ambiguous. The CDR3 loop spans 13 amino acids. The V gene's germline CDR1 is SNHLY and CDR2 FYNNEI. With 6 bases removed from V and 6 bases from J, the gap between germline ends came to 12 bases. The DNA of the CDR3 is TGTGCCAGCAGGGGTAATCGGATTCAGCCCCAGCATTTT. This encodes CASRGNRIQPQHF. Full variable domain (remainder filled in from reference TRBV2 and TRBJ1-5): EPEVTQTPSHQVTQMGQEVILRCVPISNHLYFYWYRQILGQKVEFLVSFYNNEISEKSEIFDDQFSVERPDGSNFTLKIRSTKLEDSAMYFCASRGNRIQPQHFGDGTRLSIL.

This clonotype was seen many times. The genes are TRBV9 and TRBJ1-1; 8 nucleotides line up with TRBD1. The CDR3 runs 16 residues. Germline CDR1 SGDLS, CDR2 YYNGEE. The ends lost 3 bases at V and 5 bases at J; junction bases unmatched: 12. In DNA form, the CDR3 reads TGTGCCAGCAGCGCTCATATACAGGGGGGGAAGACTGAAGCTTTCTTT. Amino acids: CASSAHIQGGKTEAFF. The full variable domain, rest sourced from reference TRBV9 and TRBJ1-1, is DSGVTQTPKHLITATGQRVTLRCSPRSGDLSVYWYQQSLDQGLQFLIQYYNGEERAKGNILERFSAQQFPDLHSELNLSSLELGDSALYFCASSAHIQGGKTEAFFGQGTRLTVV.

The rearrangement uses TRBV3-1 and TRBJ2-2; D may be TRBD2 (6 bases). There are 17 residues in the CDR3. Germline lookup yields CDR1 LGHDT and CDR2 YNNKEL (reference sequence). Between the trimmed V and J ends, which lost 1 base and 7 bases, there was a span of 19 bases. CDR3 DNA: TGTGCCAGCAGCCAAGCCGCCGGAGGGCGCGGGAACGGGGAGCTGTTTTTT. Protein product: CASSQAAGGRGNGELFF.

Many counts were recorded for this clonotype. This sequence joins TRBV7-6 and TRBJ2-3, with 12 nucleotides matching TRBD2. After removal of 3 bases from V and 6 bases from J, the junction contained 10 bases not matched to a gene. The CDR3 sequence is 17 residues long. Germline V gene sequence: CDR1 SGHVS, CDR2 FNYEAQ. This CDR3 is CASSFLGRTSGDDTQYF. The CDR3 nucleotides read TGTGCCAGCAGCTTCTTGGGGAGGACTAGCGGGGATGATACGCAGTATTTT. The full variable domain, completed using reference TRBV7-6 and TRBJ2-3, is GAGVSQSPRYKVTKRGQDVALRCDPISGHVSLYWYRQALGQGPEFLTYFNYEAQQDKSGLPNDRFSAERPEGSISTLTIQRTEQRDSAMYRCASSFLGRTSGDDTQYFGPGTRLTVL.

This clonotype was observed at least ten times. The chain is built from TRBV5-4 and TRBJ1-6; maybe TRBD1 (5 bases). Germline values: CDR1 SGHNT, CDR2 YYREEE (reference sequence). Trimming took 0 bases from V and 7 from J, leaving 11 bases between them. The CDR3 runs 15 residues. DNA for the CDR3: TGTGCCAGCAGCTTGGTCGCCGGGGCGAATTCACCCCTCCACTTT. This gives the protein CASSLVAGANSPLHF. Full variable domain (remainder filled in from reference TRBV5-4 and TRBJ1-6): ETGVTQSPTHLIKTRGQQVTLRCSSQSGHNTVSWYQQALGQGPQFIFQYYREEENGRGNFPPRFSGLQFPNYSSELNVNALELDDSALYLCASSLVAGANSPLHFGNGTRLTVT.

This clonotype showed up many times. The gene calls are TRBV7-2 and TRBJ2-5, with 14 bases matching TRBD2. The germline V gene encodes CDR1 SGHTA and CDR2 FQGNSA. Trimming removed 5 bases from V and 9 bases from J; junction bases left unmatched: 5. The CDR3 runs to 14 residues. CDR3 coding DNA: TGTGCCAGCAGCCAGCGACTAGCGGGGGGGCCCCAGTACTTC. Amino acids: CASSQRLAGGPQYF.

Details on this clonotype: A read error may explain this, as a much larger clone is one base away. This sequence joins TRBV20-1 and TRBJ2-1; D remains unclear. The germline V gene encodes CDR1 DFQATT and CDR2 SNEGSKA (reference sequence). This CDR3 has 12 amino acids. CDR3: CSASDRWDEQCF. CDR3 nucleotide sequence: TGCAGTGCTAGTGACCGTTGGGATGAGCAGTGCTTC.

This clonotype was seen more than once but under ten times. The J gene is TRBJ2-1, the V gene TRBV10-3; TRBD2 matches at 7 bases. The CDR3 is 16 residues long. Germline CDR1 reads ENHRY; CDR2 reads SYGVKD. Trimming removed 6 bases from V and 6 bases from J; junction bases left unmatched: 14. In nucleotides, the CDR3 is TGTGCCATCAGAGAATCGGCGGGAGAGGCGAGCAATGAGCAGTTCTTC. This encodes CAIRESAGEASNEQFF.

With regard to this clonotype: A much bigger clone sits one base away, suggesting this may be a read error. The chain recombines TRBV6-1 with TRBJ2-7, with D possibly TRBD1 on 6 matching bases. The V gene's germline CDR1 is MNHNS and CDR2 SASEGT. The CDR3 extends over 14 amino acids. CDR3 sequence reads: CASSYERTAYKQYF. DNA for the CDR3: TGTGCCAGCAGTTACGAGCGGACAGCCTACAAGCAGTACTTC.

The chain employs TRBV24-1 and TRBJ2-6, with 8 positions matching TRBD1. CDR3 length: 20 amino acids. Germline CDR1 KGHDR, CDR2 SFDVKD. J gave up 0 bases and V 2 bases, and 11 bases lay outside the gene matches. As DNA, the CDR3 is TGTGCCACCAGTGATTCCCCCGGCCGGGACAGGAGCTCTGGGGCCAACGTCCTGACTTTC. Its protein is CATSDSPGRDRSSGANVLTF.

There are many counts of this clonotype. V gene TRBV7-2 combines with J gene TRBJ2-5, with 7 positions matching TRBD1. The CDR3 runs 12 residues. CDR1 SGHTA and CDR2 FQGNSA come from the germline V gene. Trimming took 1 base from V and 8 from J; bases not matched to a gene: 1. The CDR3: CASSLVGGTQYF. The CDR3 DNA reads TGTGCCAGCAGCTTAGTAGGGGGCACCCAGTACTTC.

This clonotype has a count of ten or more. J is TRBJ2-1 and V is TRBV7-2; 7 bases map to TRBD1. The V and J ends lost 2 bases and 9 bases, in that order; junction bases with no gene match: 4. Germline loops: CDR1 SGHTA, CDR2 FQGNSA. The CDR3 has 13 residues. CDR3 sequence: CASSLNRGGEQFF. The CDR3 nucleotides read TGTGCCAGCAGCTTAAACAGGGGTGGTGAGCAGTTCTTC.

The chain is built from TRBV6-2 or TRBV6-3 and TRBJ1-6; TRBD1 aligns across 10 bases. J was trimmed by 8 bases and V by 10 bases; bases with no gene match: 5. This CDR3 has 13 amino acids. The V gene's germline CDR1 is MNHEY and CDR2 SVGEGT. The CDR3 region has the DNA TGTGCCATCGGACAGGGGGAGCATTCACCCCTCCACTTT. This codes for CAIGQGEHSPLHF.

This clonotype was detected a few times. V gene TRBV5-1 combines with J gene TRBJ2-3; D is perhaps TRBD1 (5 bases). Per the germline V gene, CDR1 is SGHRS and CDR2 is YFSETQ. V shed 1 base and J shed 6 bases, with 12 bases lying between them. The CDR3 runs 14 residues. The CDR3 sequence is CASSLQGDDDTQYF. The CDR3 nucleotides read TGCGCCAGCAGCTTGCAAGGGGATGACGATACGCAGTATTTT. The variable domain in full, completed from reference TRBV5-1 and TRBJ2-3, reads KAGVTQTPRYLIKTRGQQVTLSCSPISGHRSVSWYQQTPGQGLQFLFEYFSETQRNKGNFPGRFSGRQFSNSRSEMNVSTLELGDSALYLCASSLQGDDDTQYFGPGTRLTVL.

This chain joins TRBV16 and TRBJ1-1; the D is unclear. CDR1 and CDR2 (germline): KGHSY, FQNENV. Trimming stripped 3 bases from V and 0 bases from J, with 5 bases between. This CDR3 has 13 amino acids. The CDR3 DNA reads TGTGCCAGCAGCCAGGCAATGAACACTGAAGCTTTCTTT. As protein: CASSQAMNTEAFF.

This clonotype was seen only a few times. The chain has TRBV7-9 and TRBJ2-7; D may be TRBD1 (5 bases). This CDR3 spans 15 amino acids. Germline CDR1 SEHNR, CDR2 FQNEAQ (reference sequence). V was shortened by 4 bases and J by 4 bases, with 17 bases between the two germline ends. The CDR3 reads CASSWKDPTVYEQYF. In DNA, the CDR3 is TGTGCCAGCAGCTGGAAGGACCCGACAGTTTACGAGCAGTACTTC.

The table lists this clonotype with many counts. The gene calls are TRBV19 and TRBJ1-5; no definite D call. V gave up 5 bases and J gave up 4 bases, with 9 bases separating them. The CDR3 is made up of 13 amino acids. CDR1 is LNHDA, CDR2 SQIVND, per germline (reference sequence). The CDR3 nucleotides are TGTGCCAGTAGTGATAGATTTAATCAGCCCCAGCATTTT. This codes for CASSDRFNQPQHF. Full variable domain (missing parts from reference TRBV19 and TRBJ1-5): DGGITQSPKYLFRKEGQNVTLSCEQNLNHDAMYWYRQDPGQGLRLIYYSQIVNDFQKGDIAEGYSVSREKKESFPLTVTSAQKNPTAFYLCASSDRFNQPQHFGDGTRLSIL.

Ten or more counts support this clonotype. This chain connects TRBV23-1 to TRBJ1-1; D not resolved. TRBV23-1 is sorted into the ORF group, with uncertain function. The CDR3 spans 14 residues. V was cut by 3 bases and J by 0 bases, with 8 bases left in between. This chain's CDR3 is CASSHTGMNTEAFF. The CDR3 region has the DNA TGCGCCAGCAGTCATACGGGAATGAACACTGAAGCTTTCTTT.

This clonotype was detected a few times. The chain carries TRBV28 and TRBJ2-4; 7 bases line up with TRBD2. The CDR3 runs 17 residues. CDR1 and CDR2 (germline): MDHEN, SYDVKM. Germline trimming cut 2 bases from V and 1 base from J; bases unmatched to any gene: 8. Here the CDR3 DNA reads TGTGCCAGCAGTTTAGGGGCGGGGGATTGGGCCAAAAACATTCAGTACTTC. Its protein is CASSLGAGDWAKNIQYF.

This clonotype was counted between two and nine times. The V gene is TRBV15, the J gene TRBJ1-1; D not resolved. In germline, CDR1 is LNHNV, CDR2 YYDKDF (reference sequence). The V end was cut by 0 bases, the J end by 4 bases, with 15 bases between. The CDR3 consists of 16 residues. For the CDR3, the DNA is TGTGCCACCAGCAGAGAAGCGGCATTGGTGCGCACTGAAGCTTTCTTT. As protein: CATSREAALVRTEAFF.

The J gene is TRBJ1-1, the V gene TRBV30; 7 nucleotides line up with TRBD1. Unmatched junction bases numbered 3, after V lost 7 bases and J lost 4 bases. Germline values: CDR1 GTSNPN, CDR2 SVGIG (reference sequence). This CDR3 comprises 11 residues. The CDR3 is CASQGGTEAFF. The DNA of the CDR3 is TGTGCCTCCCAGGGGGGCACTGAAGCTTTCTTT.

The chain has TRBV7-3 and TRBJ1-2; 9 nucleotides line up with TRBD1. The V and J ends lost 5 bases and 1 base, in that order; junction bases with no gene match: 5. The CDR3 has 15 amino acids. In germline, CDR1 is SGHTA, CDR2 FQGTGA. CDR3 bases: TGTGCCAGCAGCATTGGACAGGGGAATAACTATGGCTACACCTTC. It codes for CASSIGQGNNYGYTF.

The CDR3, as DNA: TGTGCCAGCAGTGGCCGGGGAGGAGGGGATTCTGAAGCTTTCTTT. Protein: CASSGRGGGDSEAFF. The chain couples TRBV6-1 to TRBJ1-1; tentative D call: TRBD1 (5 bases). The CDR3 runs 15 residues. Trimming cost V 4 bases and J 6 bases, with 18 bases left between them. In germline, CDR1 is MNHNS, CDR2 SASEGT.

This clonotype appeared many times. The chain employs TRBV28 and TRBJ2-7, with 8 bases identical to TRBD2. Unmatched junction bases numbered 8, after V lost 4 bases and J lost 3 bases. CDR1 is MDHEN, CDR2 SYDVKM, per germline. CDR3 size: 15 residues. CDR3 amino acids: CASSYRGGEVYEQYF. DNA of the CDR3: TGTGCCAGCAGTTATCGGGGGGGCGAGGTCTACGAGCAGTACTTC.